This paragraph reports one T cell receptor beta chain. Its antigen is as yet unknown. The CDR3 is made up of 12 amino acids. V was clipped by 2 bases and J by 6 bases; unmatched bases: 3. Germline-derived CDR1 and CDR2 are GTSNPN and SVGIG (reference sequence). The data are from a study of T cells in tumors after PD-1 blockade. Study information: Either cemiplimab 350 mg every 2 weeks or pembrolizumab 200 mg every 3 weeks was given.

Template: tumor biopsy or peripheral blood genomic DNA, 616-6,004 ng per sample. General study findings and limits: Some novel exhausted tumor clones appeared in pre-treatment blood, suggesting peripheral recruitment.

Sequenced by immunoSEQ multiplex PCR; TCRdb stores in-frame clones only, minus some. The sample has approximately 60,000 clones; around 67% are singletons. The specimen comprised PBMCs, sampled after anti-PD-1 treatment. The chain couples TRBV30 to TRBJ1-2; 7 bases are shared with TRBD1. This TCR was recovered from a human donor with basal cell carcinoma. In DNA, the CDR3 is TGTGCCTGGAGTCAGGGGGTTGATGGCTACACCTTC. As protein: CAWSQGVDGYTF.